The rows below give T cell receptor beta chains drawn from one sample of a study of immune evolution from preneoplasia to lung adenocarcinoma. Sequencing used immunoSEQ multiplex PCR; TCRdb keeps in-frame clones, though not all of them. Of about 1,800 clones listed, around three quarters are singletons. Sequenced material: FFPE atypical adenomatous hyperplasia tissue from the lung. Source of these receptors: a person aged 70 to 79 with lung adenocarcinoma. Each CDR3 is given with its conserved first and last residue. The D gene is left open where the match is weak. Not every row has a clone size; where given, it reads once, few, many or a size class.

v_gene: TRBV6-1
abundance: NA
d_gene: TRBD2
j_gene: TRBJ2-3
CDR3nt: TGTGCCAGCACCGTCGGGGCGGGAGCAGATACGCAGTATTTT
CDR3aa: CASTVGAGADTQYF

v_gene: TRBV4-1
abundance: NA
d_gene: NA
j_gene: TRBJ2-1
CDR3nt: TGCGCCAGCGGTGAGTTTGGGACATTTGAGCAGTTCTTC
CDR3aa: CASGEFGTFEQFF

v_gene: TRBV19
abundance: NA
d_gene: TRBD1
j_gene: TRBJ1-3
CDR3nt: TGTGCCAGTAGTACATCAGGGGGGATCGATCGAAACACCATATATTTT
CDR3aa: CASSTSGGIDRNTIYF

v_gene: TRBV30
abundance: large
d_gene: NA
j_gene: TRBJ2-5
CDR3nt: TGTGCCTGGAGTGGGGAGGAACACCAAGAGACCCAGTACTTC
CDR3aa: CAWSGEEHQETQYF

v_gene: TRBV13
abundance: NA
d_gene: NA
j_gene: TRBJ1-1
CDR3nt: TGTGCCAGCAGCTTAGGAGCAGGGGTGAACACTGAAGCTTTCTTT
CDR3aa: CASSLGAGVNTEAFF

v_gene: TRBV7-9
abundance: NA
d_gene: NA
j_gene: TRBJ2-1
CDR3nt: TGTGCCAGCAGCCCCCAAGATGAGCAGTTCTTC
CDR3aa: CASSPQDEQFF

v_gene: TRBV27
abundance: few
d_gene: NA
j_gene: TRBJ2-1
CDR3nt: TGTGCCAGCAGTTTCGGGGGGCGGTCATCTCGTAGCGATGAGCAGTTCTTC
CDR3aa: CASSFGGRSSRSDEQFF

v_gene: TRBV7-9
abundance: NA
d_gene: NA
j_gene: TRBJ2-5
CDR3nt: TGTGCCAGCAGCTCAACCCTGGGGGAGACCCAGTACTTC
CDR3aa: CASSSTLGETQYF

v_gene: TRBV5-4
abundance: NA
d_gene: TRBD1
j_gene: TRBJ1-5
CDR3nt: TGTGCCAGCAGCAGGGACAGGGATCGTCAGCCCCAGCATTTT
CDR3aa: CASSRDRDRQPQHF

v_gene: TRBV7-3
abundance: NA
d_gene: TRBD2
j_gene: TRBJ2-2
CDR3nt: TGTGCCAGCAGCCCACGGACTAGCGGAGGGAACACCGGGGAGCTGTTTTTT
CDR3aa: CASSPRTSGGNTGELFF

v_gene: TRBV30
abundance: NA
d_gene: NA
j_gene: TRBJ2-1
CDR3nt: TGTGCCTCGTCATTCCCGAATGAGCAGTTCTTC
CDR3aa: CASSFPNEQFF

v_gene: TRBV9
abundance: large
d_gene: TRBD1
j_gene: TRBJ1-1
CDR3nt: TGTGCCAGCAGCGTACAGGGGGGGCTCAATGAAGCTTTCTTT
CDR3aa: CASSVQGGLNEAFF

v_gene: TRBV29-1
abundance: NA
d_gene: NA
j_gene: TRBJ2-7
CDR3nt: TGCAGCGTTTTCGGGACGGTTCCGGGGGAGCAGTACTTC
CDR3aa: CSVFGTVPGEQYF

v_gene: TRBV29-1
abundance: NA
d_gene: TRBD1
j_gene: TRBJ2-1
CDR3nt: TGCAGCGTTTTAGGACAGGCCCTGGGGGATGAGCAGTTCTTC
CDR3aa: CSVLGQALGDEQFF

v_gene: TRBV5-1
abundance: NA
d_gene: TRBD1
j_gene: TRBJ1-4
CDR3nt: TGCGCCAGCAGCTCACACCCCCAGTTGGGGACAGGGAATCCTAATGAAAAACTGTTTTTT
CDR3aa: CASSSHPQLGTGNPNEKLFF

v_gene: TRBV19
abundance: few
d_gene: TRBD2
j_gene: TRBJ2-1
CDR3nt: TGTGCCAGTAGTCCGGGACTAGGCGGGAATGAGCAGTTCTTC
CDR3aa: CASSPGLGGNEQFF

v_gene: TRBV11-2
abundance: NA
d_gene: NA
j_gene: TRBJ1-1
CDR3nt: TGTGCCAGCAGCTTTACAGGGCTGGGGAGCACTGAAGCTTTCTTT
CDR3aa: CASSFTGLGSTEAFF

v_gene: TRBV7-9
abundance: few
d_gene: TRBD1
j_gene: TRBJ2-7
CDR3nt: TGTGCCAGCACCACTGGGGCCGGGACAGGGAACTACGAGCAGTACTTC
CDR3aa: CASTTGAGTGNYEQYF